This T cell receptor (beta chain) appears in the sequencing data of a study of cytomegalovirus exposure and HLA in healthy donors. Primers for the PCR totalled 60 Vbeta and 13 Jbeta. Profiled with immunoSEQ multiplex PCR; TCRdb holds only in-frame clones, not every one. The sample has 250,000 to 350,000 clones; over 70% are singletons. CDR3 length equals 15 residues. The germline CDR1 and CDR2 sequences are SEHNR and FQNEAQ (reference sequence). Trimming at V came to 3 bases and at J to 9 bases, leaving 8 bases not matched to a gene. The chain links TRBV7-9 to TRBJ2-1; TRBD2 matches 10 bases. The specimen was PBMCs. This TCR was recovered from a girl aged 2 to 10 in good health and CMV-seronegative. For the CDR3, the DNA is TGTGCCAGCAGCTTGGAAGCGGGGGGGCCGGGTGAGCAGTTCTTC. This encodes CASSLEAGGPGEQFF.